These 19 T cell receptor beta chains share one sample of origin, sequenced in a study of blood T cell repertoires in COVID-19. The assay was immunoSEQ multiplex PCR, and TCRdb's table has in-frame clones only and misses some. The sample lists under 300,000 clones, around nine tenths occurring once. The sequenced sample consisted of PBMCs or T cells enriched from blood (not recorded which). These receptors came from a woman between 18 and 29 years old who had recovered from COVID-19.

The chain joins TRBV4-1 to TRBJ2-2; 7 nucleotides match TRBD2. Germline lookup yields CDR1 MGHRA and CDR2 YSYEKL. With V trimmed by 4 bases and J by 0 bases, 11 bases remained unmatched. The CDR3 has 18 residues. CDR3 DNA sequence: TGCGCCAGCAGCCTTATAGCGGCGGGGGAGCCGAACACCGGGGAGCTGTTTTTT. Protein sequence: CASSLIAAGEPNTGELFF.

V gene TRBV2 combines with J gene TRBJ1-4; maybe TRBD1 (5 bases). Germline CDR1 reads SNHLY; CDR2 reads FYNNEI. This CDR3 has 13 amino acids. Trimming removed 6 bases at V and 6 bases at J, with 11 bases between. The CDR3 sequence: CASSNDRYEKLFF. The DNA for the CDR3 is TGTGCCAGCAGCAATGACAGATATGAAAAACTGTTTTTT.

This clone has just one count. V usage is TRBV10-1 and J usage is TRBJ2-4, with 9 bases matching TRBD2. The CDR3 contains 15 residues. The trim removed 3 bases at V and 5 bases at J, leaving 5 bases unmatched. Germline V gene sequence: CDR1 WNHNN, CDR2 SYGVQD (reference sequence). DNA of the CDR3: TGCGCCAGCAGTGATATAGCGGGAGAGGAAAACATTCAGTACTTC. It codes for CASSDIAGEENIQYF.

This chain links TRBV7-8 with TRBJ1-2; the match to TRBD1 covers 11 bases. CDR1 SGHVS and CDR2 FQNEAQ come from the germline V gene. J gave up 8 bases and V 5 bases, and 7 bases lay outside the gene matches. This CDR3 spans 14 amino acids. CDR3 sequence reads: CASSKGQGAEGYTF. Here the CDR3 DNA reads TGTGCCAGCAGCAAAGGACAGGGGGCGGAGGGCTACACCTTC.

The V and J genes are TRBV28 and TRBJ2-7; 12 positions agree with TRBD1. V dropped 6 bases and J dropped 6; count of bases not matched to a gene: 6. This CDR3 comprises 14 residues. Germline V gene data show CDR1 as MDHEN and CDR2 as SYDVKM. The CDR3 nucleotides read TGTGCCAGCAGCTATGGGACAGGGGGCGTCGAGCAGTACTTC. Encoded protein: CASSYGTGGVEQYF.

This chain links TRBV5-1 with TRBJ1-1; 7 nucleotides line up with TRBD1. Per the germline V gene, CDR1 is SGHRS and CDR2 is YFSETQ. With 0 bases clipped from V and 6 bases from J, the junction kept 8 bases outside the gene matches. The CDR3 covers 15 residues. This CDR3 reads CASSLGGTVAPEAFF. The CDR3, as DNA: TGCGCCAGCAGCTTGGGGGGGACAGTCGCCCCTGAAGCTTTCTTT.

A single count supports this clone. The chain links TRBV7-5 to TRBJ1-4; the D call TRBD1 from the table was never checked on the DNA. TRBV7-5 is noted as a pseudogene. This CDR3 comprises 15 residues. CDR3 amino acids: CARSSSRATNEKLFF. Here the CDR3 DNA reads TGTGCCAGAAGCTCGTCCAGGGCAACTAATGAAAAACTGTTTTTT.

The chain joins TRBV9 to TRBJ1-4, with TRBD1 as a possible D gene (6 bases). V shed 4 bases and J shed 0 bases, with 19 bases lying between them. The CDR3 covers 18 residues. From germline, CDR1 is SGDLS and CDR2 YYNGEE. The CDR3 DNA sequence: TGTGCCAGCAGCTCCCCGGGGGGACATTATGCAACTAATGAAAAACTGTTTTTT. It encodes CASSSPGGHYATNEKLFF.

The V gene is TRBV9, the J gene TRBJ2-2; a possible D gene is TRBD1 (5 bases). Germline V CDR1 and CDR2: SGDLS, YYNGEE. Trimming cost V 2 bases and J 6 bases, with 17 bases left between them. This CDR3 has 16 residues. CDR3 bases: TGTGCCAGCAGCGTTTGGCAGGGTCAGGGTGCCGGGGAGCTGTTTTTT. Protein: CASSVWQGQGAGELFF.

V is TRBV10-2 and J is TRBJ2-1, with D maybe TRBD1 (7 bases). The CDR3 runs 16 residues. Germline V gene lookup returns CDR1 WSHSY and CDR2 SAAADI. V gave up 8 bases and J gave up 7 bases, with 24 bases separating them. The CDR3 is CASCCAAGGGENEQFF. DNA of the CDR3: TGCGCCAGCTGCTGTGCGGCAGGGGGAGGTGAGAATGAGCAGTTCTTC.

The chain has TRBV2 and TRBJ1-2; 9 bases fit TRBD1. Germline V lookup: CDR1 SNHLY, CDR2 FYNNEI. The CDR3 has 17 amino acids. Trimming cost V 1 base and J 0 bases; bases outside gene matches: 6. In DNA, the CDR3 is TGTGCCAGCAGTGAAGACAGGACAGGGGTGACTAACTATGGCTACACCTTC. Residues: CASSEDRTGVTNYGYTF.

The genes are TRBV18 and TRBJ1-4; TRBD1 aligns across 8 bases. The trim removed 3 bases at V and 7 bases at J, leaving 4 bases unmatched. CDR1 and CDR2 from the germline V gene are KGHSH and LQKENI. The CDR3 runs 14 residues. This CDR3 is CASSPDRGIEKLFF. The CDR3 DNA sequence: TGTGCCAGCTCACCCGACAGGGGAATTGAAAAACTGTTTTTT.

This clone was seen just once. The CDR3 bases are TGTGCCAGCAGTCTCGGACAGGGGTTCACCGGGGAGCTGTTTTTT. The encoded protein is CASSLGQGFTGELFF. J is TRBJ2-2 and V is TRBV27; TRBD1 matches 9 bases. After removal of 5 bases from V and 4 bases from J, the junction contained 5 bases not matched to a gene. Germline CDR1 is MNHEY and CDR2 is SMNVEV (reference sequence). This CDR3 has 15 amino acids.

This clone was seen a single time. The chain combines TRBV2 with TRBJ1-3; unclear D gene. The CDR3 contains 15 residues. V dropped 6 bases and J dropped 0 bases, with 12 bases sitting between them. CDR1 and CDR2 from the germline V gene are SNHLY and FYNNEI. CDR3 in amino acids: CASSGDRYSGNTIYF. The CDR3 DNA reads TGTGCCAGCAGCGGAGACCGATACTCTGGAAACACCATATATTTT.

V is TRBV7-9 and J is TRBJ1-2; no definite D call. Trimming removed 5 bases from V and 5 bases from J, with 12 bases in between. The length of the CDR3 is 13 residues. The germline V gene has CDR1 SEHNR and CDR2 FQNEAQ (reference sequence). CDR3 region: CASSPTEYYGYTF. The CDR3 coding sequence is TGTGCCAGCAGCCCTACAGAATATTATGGCTACACCTTC.

V gene TRBV6-5 combines with J gene TRBJ2-7; possible D gene TRBD2, 6 bases. In germline, CDR1 is MNHEY, CDR2 SVGAGI. V shed 9 bases and J shed 2 bases, with 11 bases lying between them. CDR3 length equals 12 residues. The CDR3 protein is CASSGPPYEQYF. The CDR3 region has the DNA TGTGCCAGTAGCGGCCCCCCCTACGAGCAGTACTTC.

The J gene is TRBJ1-5, the V gene TRBV5-4, with D possibly matching TRBD1 (6 bases). This CDR3 spans 15 amino acids. V dropped 4 bases and J dropped 3 bases, with 14 bases sitting between them. CDR1 is SGHNT, CDR2 YYREEE, per germline (reference sequence). CDR3 sequence reads: CASSVDSSNNQPQHF. The CDR3, as DNA: TGTGCCAGCAGCGTGGACAGTTCCAACAATCAGCCCCAGCATTTT.

J is TRBJ2-2 and V is TRBV11-3; no clear D. This CDR3 comprises 13 residues. Germline values: CDR1 SGHNT, CDR2 YENEEA. Trimming cost V 5 bases and J 7 bases, with 11 bases left between them. The CDR3 DNA reads as TGTGCCAGCAGCACCCGACTGAACGGGGAGCTGTTTTTT. It translates to CASSTRLNGELFF.

The V gene is TRBV3-1 (or the pseudogene TRBV3-2), the J gene TRBJ1-2; a weak D match, TRBD1 (5 bases). V was trimmed by 1 base and J by 7 bases, leaving 19 bases between them. The CDR3 sequence is 16 residues long. The V gene's germline CDR1 is LGHDT and CDR2 YNNKEL (reference sequence). CDR3 nucleotide sequence: TGTGCCAGCAGCCAAGGTTGGGTTCCAGGGCTCGGTGGCTACACCTTC. Translating it yields CASSQGWVPGLGGYTF.